Sequencing of this T cell receptor beta chain was carried out in a study of blood T cell repertoires in COVID-19. The wider study: T cells, B-cell-depleted T cells, or PBMCs supplied cDNA or gDNA.

In the source study's methods: Nucleated cell number was recorded as an estimate derived from reference gene primer amplification. Method: immunoSEQ multiplex PCR; TCRdb's copy keeps in-frame clones and lacks some. V and J calls plus clone size are reproduced from that table; the DNA served to infer D and trimming. The data show around 220,000 clones, roughly 87% seen once. This CDR3 region has 17 residues. Trimming removed 7 bases from V and 8 bases from J; junction bases left unmatched: 13. CDR1 is MNHEY, CDR2 SMNVEV, per germline (reference sequence). This clonotype was sampled from a man in his forties with active or convalescent COVID-19. Sequencing used peripheral blood. The chain combines TRBV27 with TRBJ2-1, with 14 bases identical to TRBD2. In DNA, the CDR3 is TGTGCCAGCATCGTTCGATTGGGACTAGCGGGAGTCTATGAGCAGTTCTTC. Its translation: CASIVRLGLAGVYEQFF.